This TCR beta chain was identified in a study of shared clonotypes between healthy human individuals. This clone was counted between two and nine times. Replicate PCRs for sorted subsets used roughly 200 ng DNA; this equaled tens of thousands of T cell genomes. TCRdb keeps only in-frame clones here, not all; method: immunoSEQ multiplex PCR. Of 190,000 or so clones listed, 60% to 75% were seen once; the top ten hold about 10%. Sequencing was done on a sample of memory CD4+ T cells sorted from blood. Regarding subset: CD45RA-negative fraction. The TCR sequence derives from a man younger than 45 in good health.

The CDR3 DNA follows: TGCAGCGTTGTTGGGACACTCAAACTTGAAGCTTTCTTT. Protein: CSVVGTLKLEAFF. This chain connects TRBV29-1 to TRBJ1-1; maybe TRBD1 (6 bases). Trimming shortened V by 4 bases and J by 7 bases, and 16 bases separated the two germline ends. The CDR3 has 13 amino acids. Germline V lookup: CDR1 SQVTM, CDR2 ANQGSEA.